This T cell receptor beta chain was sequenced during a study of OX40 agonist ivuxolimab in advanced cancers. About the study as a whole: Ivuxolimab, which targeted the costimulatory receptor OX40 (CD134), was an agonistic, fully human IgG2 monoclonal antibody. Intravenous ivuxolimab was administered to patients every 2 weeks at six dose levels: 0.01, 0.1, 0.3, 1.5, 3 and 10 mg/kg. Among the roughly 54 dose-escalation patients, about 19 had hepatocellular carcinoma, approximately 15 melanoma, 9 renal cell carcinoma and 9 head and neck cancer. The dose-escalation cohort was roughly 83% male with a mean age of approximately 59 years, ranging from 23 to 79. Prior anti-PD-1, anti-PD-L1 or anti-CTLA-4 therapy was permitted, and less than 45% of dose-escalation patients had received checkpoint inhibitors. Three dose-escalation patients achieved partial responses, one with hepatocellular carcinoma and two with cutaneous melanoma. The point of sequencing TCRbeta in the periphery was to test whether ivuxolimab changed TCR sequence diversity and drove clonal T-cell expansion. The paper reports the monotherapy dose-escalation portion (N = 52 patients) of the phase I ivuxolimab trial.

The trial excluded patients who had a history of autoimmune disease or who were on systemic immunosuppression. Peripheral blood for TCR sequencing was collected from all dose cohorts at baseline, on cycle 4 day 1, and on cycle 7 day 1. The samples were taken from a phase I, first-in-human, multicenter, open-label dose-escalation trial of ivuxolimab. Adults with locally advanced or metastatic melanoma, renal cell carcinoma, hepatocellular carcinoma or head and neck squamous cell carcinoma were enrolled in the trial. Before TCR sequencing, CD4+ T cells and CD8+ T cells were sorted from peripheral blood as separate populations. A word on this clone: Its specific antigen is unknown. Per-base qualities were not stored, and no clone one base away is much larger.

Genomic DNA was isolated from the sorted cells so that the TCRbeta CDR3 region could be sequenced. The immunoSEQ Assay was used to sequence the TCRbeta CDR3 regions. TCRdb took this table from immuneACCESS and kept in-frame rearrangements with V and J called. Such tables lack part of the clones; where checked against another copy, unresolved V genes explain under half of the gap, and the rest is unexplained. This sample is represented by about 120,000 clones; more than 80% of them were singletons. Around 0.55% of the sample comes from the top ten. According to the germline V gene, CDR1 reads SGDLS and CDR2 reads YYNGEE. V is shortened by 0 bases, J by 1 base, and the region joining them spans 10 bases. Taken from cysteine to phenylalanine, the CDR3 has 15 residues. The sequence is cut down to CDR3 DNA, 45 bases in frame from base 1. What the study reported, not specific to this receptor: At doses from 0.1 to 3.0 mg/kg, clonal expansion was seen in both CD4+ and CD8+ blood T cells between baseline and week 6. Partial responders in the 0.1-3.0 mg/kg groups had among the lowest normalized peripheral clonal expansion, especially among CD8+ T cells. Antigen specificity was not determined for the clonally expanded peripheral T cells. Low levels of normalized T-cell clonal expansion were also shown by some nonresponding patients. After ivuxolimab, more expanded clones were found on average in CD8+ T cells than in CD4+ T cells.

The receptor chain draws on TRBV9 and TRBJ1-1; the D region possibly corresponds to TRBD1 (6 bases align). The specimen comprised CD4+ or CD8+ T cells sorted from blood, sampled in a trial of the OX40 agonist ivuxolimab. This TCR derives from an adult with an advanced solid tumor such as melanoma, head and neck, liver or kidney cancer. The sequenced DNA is TGTGCCAGCAGCGTAGCGGGACACGAGAACACTGAAGCTTTCTTT. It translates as CASSVAGHENTEAFF.